A selection of T cell receptor beta chains follows, all from one sample in a study of molecular identifiers for immune sequencing clone quantification. TCRdb itself ran the PCR reads through MiXCR, one entry per CDR3 protein. This table has approximately 670,000 distinct CDR3 sequences, just under 20% appearing once. The sequencing sample was made of naive CD8+ T cells from blood, with Jurkat cell RNA spiked in. The source is a human donor in good health. Some libraries in this study had Jurkat cell RNA spiked in. CDR3s include the opening cysteine and the closing phenylalanine or tryptophan. A D gene is named only where the DNA matches it firmly. Clone size is shown for a subset of rows, as once, few, many or a class of expanded clone.

cdr3_nt	cdr3_aa	clone_size	v_call	d_call	j_call
TGTGCCAGCAGCGACCACCCCTACGAGCAGTACTTC	CASSDHPYEQYF	many	TRBV9	.	TRBJ2-7
TGTGCCAGCACCGAGGGACAGGGTCGGGAGACCCAGTACTTC	CASTEGQGRETQYF	many	TRBV2	TRBD1	TRBJ2-5
TGTGCCAGCAGCCAAGTCGATGGCGGGTGGCCGCACTTC	CASSQVDGGWPHF	few	TRBV4-2	.	TRBJ2-7
TGTGCCAGCAGTTTATCTGGGGCTTTGAATGGCTACACCTTC	CASSLSGALNGYTF	few	TRBV27	.	TRBJ1-2
TGCGCCAGCAGACCCGGACAGTACTCTGGAAGCACCATATATTTT	CASRPGQYSGSTIYF	.	TRBV5-1	.	TRBJ1-3
TGCGGCGTTGTACCGGGAGGGGAGACCCAGTACTTC	CGVVPGGETQYF	.	TRBV29-1	TRBD2	TRBJ2-5
TGCAGATGTGCCGGGACTGACTCCTACGAGCAGTACTTC	CRCAGTDSYEQYF	.	TRBV20-1	.	TRBJ2-7
TGCAGTGCCACGGAGGTCAGCGGTACGCAGTATTTT	CSATEVSGTQYF	many	TRBV20-1	.	TRBJ2-3
TGTGCCAGCAGTTCCGGACAGGGTCGGTACGAGCAGTACTTC	CASSSGQGRYEQYF	.	TRBV27	TRBD1	TRBJ2-7
TGTGCCAGCAGTTACGTGTCCAGCTCCTACGAGCAGTACTTC	CASSYVSSSYEQYF	few	TRBV6-5	.	TRBJ2-7
TGTGCCAGCAGTTTATCAATAGAATTTGCGCACTACGAGCAGGACTTC	CASSLSIEFAHYEQDF	.	TRBV27	.	TRBJ2-7
TGTGCCAGTCCACAGGACTCTGGAAACACCATATATTTT	CASPQDSGNTIYF	.	TRBV19	.	TRBJ1-3
TGTGCCAGCAGCCCAAGTAAAGAGACCCAGTACTTC	CASSPSKETQYF	few	TRBV7-9	.	TRBJ2-5